These 8 T cell receptor beta chains came from one sample sequenced in a study of cytomegalovirus exposure and HLA in healthy donors. 60 Vbeta and 13 Jbeta primers were used in PCR. Assay used: immunoSEQ multiplex PCR; TCRdb lists only in-frame clones, some missing. The clone table shows roughly 120,000 clones, with the ten largest holding approximately 3.9%. Material: PBMCs. Receptors were obtained from a man aged 18 to 35 in good health and CMV-seronegative.

Written as DNA, the CDR3 is TGTGCCAGCAGTTCCTCTCCTAGGCCGAATGAAAAACTGTTTTTT. Translated: CASSSSPRPNEKLFF. This chain uses TRBV6-6 with TRBJ1-4, with no clear D. The germline V and J ends were trimmed by 4 bases and 5 bases, with 14 bases remaining between them. CDR3 length: 15 residues. Germline V gives CDR1 MNHNY, CDR2 SVGAGI (reference sequence).

The chain joins TRBV19 to TRBJ2-3; 10 positions match TRBD2. J lost 8 bases, V lost 5 bases, and 7 bases had no gene match. CDR3 size: 14 residues. Looked up from germline, CDR1 is LNHDA and CDR2 is SQIVND (reference sequence). In nucleotides, the CDR3 is TGTGCCAGTAGTCCCGTAGCGGGAGGTTTTACGCAGTATTTT. Encoded protein: CASSPVAGGFTQYF.

This chain uses TRBV6-5 with TRBJ2-3, with D perhaps TRBD1 (5 bases). This CDR3 comprises 14 residues. V dropped 0 bases and J dropped 4 bases, with 8 bases sitting between them. The germline V gene has CDR1 MNHEY and CDR2 SVGAGI. This chain's CDR3 is CASSYSKGPDTQYF. In DNA form, the CDR3 reads TGTGCCAGCAGTTACTCGAAGGGGCCAGATACGCAGTATTTT.

The CDR3 loop reads CASSPAGGLETQYF. In DNA, the CDR3 is TGTGCCAGCTCCCCGGCGGGAGGACTAGAGACCCAGTACTTC. V and J are TRBV9 and TRBJ2-5, with 8 nucleotides matching TRBD2. Germline V CDR1 and CDR2: SGDLS, YYNGEE. V gave up 7 bases and J gave up 4 bases; unmatched junction bases: 9. The CDR3 runs to 14 residues.

The rearrangement links TRBV7-9 to TRBJ2-5; possible D gene TRBD2, 6 bases. The CDR3 extends over 13 amino acids. From germline, CDR1 is SEHNR and CDR2 FQNEAQ (reference sequence). Trimming left V 2 bases short and J 3 bases short, with 7 bases between. CDR3: CASSLSGEETQYF. The CDR3 region has the DNA TGTGCCAGCAGCTTATCGGGGGAAGAGACCCAGTACTTC.

The chain combines TRBV18 with TRBJ2-7; no firm D call. The CDR3 runs 14 residues. Germline assignment: CDR1 KGHSH and CDR2 LQKENI. V was clipped by 1 base and J by 2 bases, with 9 bases between them. The CDR3 nucleotides are TGTGCCAGCTCACCACTGTTAGATACCTACGAGCAGTACTTC. Translation: CASSPLLDTYEQYF. Together with reference TRBV18 and TRBJ2-7, the CDR3 gives the full variable domain: NAGVMQNPRHLVRRRGQEARLRCSPMKGHSHVYWYRQLPEEGLKFMVYLQKENIIDESGMPKERFSAEFPKEGPSILRIQQVVRGDSAAYFCASSPLLDTYEQYFGPGTRLTVT.

The chain carries TRBV7-8 and TRBJ2-5, with TRBD2 identical over 7 bases. Matching the DNA end better, TRBJ2-7 makes the J call doubtful. CDR3 length equals 15 residues. CDR1 and CDR2 (germline): SGHVS, FQNEAQ. In DNA form, the CDR3 reads TGTGCCAGCAGCTTAGGGGGAGGGATCACCTACGAGCAGTACTTC. Amino acids: CASSLGGGITYEQYF.

About this clone itself: It is unclear where the CDR3 begins or ends on the DNA, so no DNA is shown, and the CDR3 is as TCRdb lists it. The J gene is TRBJ1-2, the V gene TRBV5-1. The length of the CDR3 is 11 amino acids, counting both ends. Germline V gives CDR1 SGHRS, CDR2 YFSETQ. The CDR3 reads CASSSSDGYTF.